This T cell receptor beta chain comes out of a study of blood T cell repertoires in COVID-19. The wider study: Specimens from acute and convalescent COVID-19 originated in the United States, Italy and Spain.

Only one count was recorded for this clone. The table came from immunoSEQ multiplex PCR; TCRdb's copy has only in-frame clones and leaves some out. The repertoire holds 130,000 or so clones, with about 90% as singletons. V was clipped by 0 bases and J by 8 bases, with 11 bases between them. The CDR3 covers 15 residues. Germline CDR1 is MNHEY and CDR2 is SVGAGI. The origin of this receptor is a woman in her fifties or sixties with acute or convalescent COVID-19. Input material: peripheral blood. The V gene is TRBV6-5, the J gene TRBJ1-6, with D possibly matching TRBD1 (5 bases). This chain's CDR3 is CASSYSAREDSPLHF. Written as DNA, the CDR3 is TGTGCCAGCAGTTACTCCGCCAGGGAGGATTCACCCCTCCACTTT.